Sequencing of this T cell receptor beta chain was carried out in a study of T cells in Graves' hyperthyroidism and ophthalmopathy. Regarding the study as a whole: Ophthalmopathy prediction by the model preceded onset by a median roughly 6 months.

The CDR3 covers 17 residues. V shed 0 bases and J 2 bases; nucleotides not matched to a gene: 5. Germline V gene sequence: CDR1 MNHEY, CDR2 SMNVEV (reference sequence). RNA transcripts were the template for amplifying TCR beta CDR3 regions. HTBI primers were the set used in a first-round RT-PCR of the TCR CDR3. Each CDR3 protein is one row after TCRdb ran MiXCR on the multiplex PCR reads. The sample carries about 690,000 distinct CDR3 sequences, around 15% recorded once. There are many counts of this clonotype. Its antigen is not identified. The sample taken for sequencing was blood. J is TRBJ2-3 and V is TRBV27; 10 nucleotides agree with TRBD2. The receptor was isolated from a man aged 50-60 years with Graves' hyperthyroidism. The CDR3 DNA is TGTGCCAGCAGTTTATCCGGACTAGCGGCTTACACAGATACGCAGTATTTT. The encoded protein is CASSLSGLAAYTDTQYF.